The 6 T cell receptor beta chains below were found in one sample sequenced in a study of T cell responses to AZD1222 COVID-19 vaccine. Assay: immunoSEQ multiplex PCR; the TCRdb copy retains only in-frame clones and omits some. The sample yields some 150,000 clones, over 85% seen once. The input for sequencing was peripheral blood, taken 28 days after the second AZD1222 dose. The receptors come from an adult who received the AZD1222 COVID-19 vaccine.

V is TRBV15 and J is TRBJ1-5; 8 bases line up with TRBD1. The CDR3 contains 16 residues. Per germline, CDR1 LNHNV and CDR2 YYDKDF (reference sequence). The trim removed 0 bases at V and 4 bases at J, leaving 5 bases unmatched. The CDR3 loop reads CATSREWDRSNQPQHF. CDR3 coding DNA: TGTGCCACCAGCAGAGAATGGGACAGGTCTAATCAGCCCCAGCATTTT.

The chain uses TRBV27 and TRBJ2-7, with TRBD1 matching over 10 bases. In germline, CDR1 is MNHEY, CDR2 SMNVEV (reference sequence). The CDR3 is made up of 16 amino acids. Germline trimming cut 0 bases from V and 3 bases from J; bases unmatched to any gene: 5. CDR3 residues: CASSLSSRTGGYEQYF. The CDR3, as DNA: TGTGCCAGCAGTTTATCGTCAAGGACAGGGGGCTACGAGCAGTACTTC.

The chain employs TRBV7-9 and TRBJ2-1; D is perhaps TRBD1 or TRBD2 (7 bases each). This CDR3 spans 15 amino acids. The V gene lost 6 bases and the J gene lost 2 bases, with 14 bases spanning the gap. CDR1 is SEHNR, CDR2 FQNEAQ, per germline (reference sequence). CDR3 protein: CASSAGGGAYNEQFF. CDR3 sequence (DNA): TGTGCCAGCAGTGCAGGGGGGGGAGCCTACAATGAGCAGTTCTTC. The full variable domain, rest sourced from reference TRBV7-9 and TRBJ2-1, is DTGVSQNPRHKITKRGQNVTFRCDPISEHNRLYWYRQTLGQGPEFLTYFQNEAQLEKSRLLSDRFSAERPKGSFSTLEIQRTEQGDSAMYLCASSAGGGAYNEQFFGPGTRLTVL.

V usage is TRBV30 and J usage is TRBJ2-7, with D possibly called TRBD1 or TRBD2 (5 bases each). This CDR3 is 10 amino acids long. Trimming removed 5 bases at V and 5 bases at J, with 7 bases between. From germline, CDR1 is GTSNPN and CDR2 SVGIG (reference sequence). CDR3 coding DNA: TGTGCCTGGCCGGGGCACGAGCAGTACTTC. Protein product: CAWPGHEQYF.

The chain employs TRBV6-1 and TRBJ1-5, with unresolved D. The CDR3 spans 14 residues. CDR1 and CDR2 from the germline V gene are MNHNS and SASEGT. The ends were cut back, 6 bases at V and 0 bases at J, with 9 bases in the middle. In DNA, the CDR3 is TGTGCCAGCAGGGTGTCCGTTAGCAATCAGCCCCAGCATTTT. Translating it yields CASRVSVSNQPQHF.

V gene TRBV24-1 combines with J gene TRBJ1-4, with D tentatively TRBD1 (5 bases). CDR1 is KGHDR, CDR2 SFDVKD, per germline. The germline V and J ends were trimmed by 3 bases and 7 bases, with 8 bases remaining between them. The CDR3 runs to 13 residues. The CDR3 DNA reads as TGTGCCACCAGTGATCCAGGGACTGAAAAACTGTTTTTT. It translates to CATSDPGTEKLFF.